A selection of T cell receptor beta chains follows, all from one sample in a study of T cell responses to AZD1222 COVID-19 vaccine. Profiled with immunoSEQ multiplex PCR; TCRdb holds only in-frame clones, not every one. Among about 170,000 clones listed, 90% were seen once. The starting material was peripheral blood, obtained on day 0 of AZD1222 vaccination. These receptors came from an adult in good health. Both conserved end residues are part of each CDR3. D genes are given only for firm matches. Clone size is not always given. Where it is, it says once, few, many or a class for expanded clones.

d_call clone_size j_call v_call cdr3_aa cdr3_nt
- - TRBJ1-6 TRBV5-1 CASNSGSGSPLHF TGCGCCAGCAATAGCGGGTCTGGGTCACCCCTCCACTTT
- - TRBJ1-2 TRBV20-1 CSASPGGGITNYGYTF TGCAGTGCTAGTCCCGGGGGGGGAATCACTAACTATGGCTACACCTTC
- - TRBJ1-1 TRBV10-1 CASSGTVNTEAFF TGCGCCAGCAGTGGCACGGTGAACACTGAAGCTTTCTTT
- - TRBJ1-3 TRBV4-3 CASSPSVVGLTGNTIYF TGCGCCAGCAGCCCCTCCGTGGTAGGGTTGACTGGAAACACCATATATTTT
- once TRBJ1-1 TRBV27 CASSPTPGAFKGVFF TGTGCCAGCAGTCCCACCCCAGGGGCGTTCAAGGGGGTTTTCTTT
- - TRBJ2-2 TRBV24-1 CATSKGTGELFF TGTGCCACCAGCAAGGGAACCGGGGAGCTGTTTTTT
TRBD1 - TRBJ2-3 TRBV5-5 CASSLLGTGSTDTQYF TGTGCCAGCAGCTTGCTGGGGACAGGGAGCACAGATACGCAGTATTTT
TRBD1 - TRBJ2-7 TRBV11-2 CASSFGQGLGEQYF TGTGCCAGCAGCTTCGGACAGGGGCTAGGCGAGCAGTACTTC
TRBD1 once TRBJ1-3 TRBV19 CASSDRTGTFGNTIYF TGTGCCAGTAGTGACCGGACAGGGACATTCGGAAACACCATATATTTT
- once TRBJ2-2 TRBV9 CASSVAGTSNTGELFF TGTGCCAGCAGCGTAGCCGGGACGTCGAACACCGGGGAGCTGTTTTTT
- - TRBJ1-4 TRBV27 CASSLSRGSEKLFF TGTGCCAGCAGTTTAAGCAGGGGCAGTGAAAAACTGTTTTTT
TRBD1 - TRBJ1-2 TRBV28 CASSSPGQGVGGYTF TGTGCCAGCAGTTCACCGGGACAGGGGGTCGGTGGCTACACCTTC
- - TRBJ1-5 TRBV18 CASSPGPGPNQPQHF TGTGCCAGCTCACCGGGACCCGGGCCGAATCAGCCCCAGCATTTT
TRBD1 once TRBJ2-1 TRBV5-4 CASSVGDRGRNEQFF TGTGCCAGCAGCGTCGGGGACAGGGGGAGGAATGAGCAGTTCTTC
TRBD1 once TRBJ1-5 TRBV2 CASLPDRGSNQPQHF TGTGCCAGCCTGCCGGACAGGGGAAGCAATCAGCCCCAGCATTTT
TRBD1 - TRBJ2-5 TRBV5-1 CASSLGDRAQETQYF TGCGCCAGCAGCTTGGGGGACAGGGCCCAAGAGACCCAGTACTTC
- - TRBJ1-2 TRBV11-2 CASSLPDSTYGYTF TGTGCCAGCAGCTTACCAGACAGTACCTATGGCTACACCTTC
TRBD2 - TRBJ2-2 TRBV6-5 CASGKTSLGELFF TGTGCCAGCGGGAAGACTAGCTTAGGGGAGCTGTTTTTT
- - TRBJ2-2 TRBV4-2 CASSQENTGELFF TGTGCCAGCAGCCAGGAAAACACCGGGGAGCTGTTTTTT
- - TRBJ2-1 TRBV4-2 CASSQDTRGGEQFF TGTGCCAGCAGCCAAGACACCAGAGGCGGTGAGCAGTTCTTC
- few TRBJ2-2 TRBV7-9 CASSPRGGAGTGELFF TGTGCCAGCAGCCCCCGTGGGGGGGCCGGGACCGGGGAGCTGTTTTTT
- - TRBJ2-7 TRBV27 CASRFRVGKQYF TGTGCCAGCAGGTTCAGGGTAGGAAAGCAGTACTTC
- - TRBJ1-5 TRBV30 CAWSVRGDQPQHF TGTGCCTGGAGTGTAAGAGGGGACCAGCCCCAGCATTTT
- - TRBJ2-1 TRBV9 CASSAGTDPYNEQFF TGTGCCAGCAGCGCCGGTACGGATCCTTACAATGAGCAGTTCTTC
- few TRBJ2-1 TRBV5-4 CASSSPGGRTYNEQFF TGTGCCAGCAGCTCGCCAGGCGGTAGAACCTACAATGAGCAGTTCTTC
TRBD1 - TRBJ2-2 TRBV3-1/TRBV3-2 CASSPWTGAGELFF TGTGCCAGCAGCCCGTGGACAGGGGCCGGGGAGCTGTTTTTT
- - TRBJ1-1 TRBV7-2 CASSQDRMNTEAFF TGTGCCAGCAGCCAAGACAGAATGAACACTGAAGCTTTCTTT
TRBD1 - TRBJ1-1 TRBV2 CASSARRGTGAEAFF TGTGCCAGCAGCGCAAGAAGGGGGACAGGGGCTGAAGCTTTCTTT